This T cell receptor beta chain was found in a study of CD8 T cells in ankylosing spondylitis. Study observations and caveats: The disease-linked clones had a CD8+ phenotype and low blood frequencies. Clones linked to disease were reported to show significant enrichment in matched ankylosing spondylitis synovial fluid. What appeared characteristic of ankylosing spondylitis blood was a TCR beta motif of fewer than ten highly homologous variants.

This clonotype has more than one count but fewer than ten. Its target is unknown. In TCRdb, the 5' RACE reads were re-called with MiXCR into one record per CDR3 protein. The sample gives 200,000 to 300,000 distinct CDR3 sequences, 10% to 13% of which show up once; about 2.5% is in the top ten. Germline CDR1 SGHTA, CDR2 FQGNSA. Trimming took off 1 base at V and 2 bases at J, with 11 bases between the two ends. The CDR3 is made up of 15 amino acids. The gene calls are TRBV7-2 and TRBJ1-1; no clear D gene. The sequencing sample was made of blood, either unsorted or a sorted T cell fraction (not recorded which). The source is a male donor with ankylosing spondylitis or in good health (not recorded which). The CDR3 DNA is TGTGCCAGCAGCTTAGAATCGGGGTTCAACACTGAAGCTTTCTTT. It specifies CASSLESGFNTEAFF. Drawing the rest from reference TRBV7-2 and TRBJ1-1, the complete variable domain is GAGVSQSPSNKVTEKGKDVELRCDPISGHTALYWYRQSLGQGLEFLIYFQGNSAPDKSGLPSDRFSAERTGGSVSTLTIQRTQQEDSAVYLCASSLESGFNTEAFFGQGTRLTVV.